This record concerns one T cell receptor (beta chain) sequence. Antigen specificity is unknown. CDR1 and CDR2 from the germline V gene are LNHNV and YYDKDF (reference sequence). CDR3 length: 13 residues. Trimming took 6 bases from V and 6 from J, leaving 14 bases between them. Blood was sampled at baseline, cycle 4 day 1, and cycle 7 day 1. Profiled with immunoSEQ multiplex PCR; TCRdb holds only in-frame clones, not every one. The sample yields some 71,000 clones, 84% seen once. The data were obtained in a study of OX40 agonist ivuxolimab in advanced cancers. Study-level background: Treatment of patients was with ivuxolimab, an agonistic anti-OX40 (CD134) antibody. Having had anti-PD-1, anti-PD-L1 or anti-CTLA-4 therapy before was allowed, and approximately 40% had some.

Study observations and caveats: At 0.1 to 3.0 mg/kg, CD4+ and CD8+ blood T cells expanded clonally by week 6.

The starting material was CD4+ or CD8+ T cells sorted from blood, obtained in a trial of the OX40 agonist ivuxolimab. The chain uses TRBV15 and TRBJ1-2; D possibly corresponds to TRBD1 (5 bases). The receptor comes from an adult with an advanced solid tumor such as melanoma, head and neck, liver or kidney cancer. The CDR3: CATRPREYHGYTF. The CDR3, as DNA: TGTGCCACCAGGCCCAGGGAGTACCATGGCTACACCTTC.